These 3 T cell receptor beta chains were all obtained from the same sample, sequenced in a study of T cell responses to AZD1222 COVID-19 vaccine. TCRdb's table, derived via immunoSEQ multiplex PCR, lists solely in-frame clones and lacks some. The sample lists around 100,000 clones, approximately 90% occurring once. The sample consisted of peripheral blood, taken on day 0 of AZD1222 vaccination. The receptors were sampled from an adult in good health.

This clone has only a few counts. The chain links TRBV5-5 to TRBJ1-1; D unresolved. The germline CDR1 and CDR2 sequences are SGHKS and YYEKEE (reference sequence). Trimming cost V 5 bases and J 1 base, with 9 bases left between them. The length of the CDR3 is 13 residues. CDR3 nucleotide sequence: TGTGCCAGCAGTCTTTTTGCGAACACTGAAGCTTTCTTT. Protein product: CASSLFANTEAFF.

This sequence joins TRBV5-4 and TRBJ1-6; 7 bases agree with TRBD1. The CDR3 is 15 residues long. Germline CDR1 reads SGHNT; CDR2 reads YYREEE (reference sequence). Trimming at V came to 4 bases and at J to 12 bases, leaving 13 bases not matched to a gene. The CDR3 sequence: CASSGGRDRGGPLHF. CDR3 coding DNA: TGTGCCAGCAGCGGAGGCCGGGACAGAGGAGGACCCCTCCACTTT.

The genes are TRBV2 and TRBJ1-5; no firm D call. Germline CDR1 and CDR2: SNHLY and FYNNEI. This CDR3 region has 13 residues. Trimming took 6 bases from V and 4 from J, leaving 10 bases between them. Here the CDR3 DNA reads TGTGCCAGCAGCGGAGACAATAATCAGCCCCAGCATTTT. The encoded protein is CASSGDNNQPQHF.